Shown below are 23 T cell receptor beta chains from a single sample sequenced in a study of breast tumors, draining lymph nodes, adjacent tissues (dated by TCRdb to the mid-2010s). The lymph node samples were taken from the axillary draining lymph nodes of breast cancer patients. The method behind the library was multiplex PCR. For sequencing, an Illumina HiSeq 2000 was employed. TCRdb reanalyzed the raw reads on its own, using fastp at Q25 for trimming and MiXCR for clone calling, and kept in-frame beta chains. When rows share a CDR3 protein, they turn into one entry using the most common DNA and genes. A total of approximately 200,000 distinct CDR3 sequences appear in this sample, around 29% of them only once. Together, the top ten hold over 4% of the sample. The sample consisted of axillary lymph node tissue. The receptors stem from a female donor with breast cancer. Some clones in this sample may be carry-over from other donors' samples.

The sample holds many counts of this clonotype. The chain's CDR3 is CASSQDWRGSYNEQFF. CDR3 nucleotides: TGCGCCAGCAGCCAAGATTGGAGGGGTAGCTACAATGAGCAGTTCTTC. This sequence joins TRBV4-1 and TRBJ2-1; possible D gene TRBD2, 6 bases. CDR3 length: 16 residues. Germline-derived CDR1 and CDR2 are MGHRA and YSYEKL. Trimming shortened V by 0 bases and J by 3 bases, and 12 bases separated the two germline ends.

This clonotype was seen many times. V gene TRBV6-4 combines with J gene TRBJ2-6, with D hard to call. The germline V and J ends were trimmed by 2 bases and 2 bases, with 10 bases remaining between them. Germline CDR1 reads MRHNA; CDR2 reads SNTAGT. The CDR3 sequence is 16 residues long. The CDR3 spells CASSDQVYPGANVLTF. The DNA of the CDR3 is TGTGCCAGCAGTGACCAGGTGTACCCTGGGGCCAACGTCCTGACTTTC.

This clonotype has only a few counts. The chain combines TRBV3-1 with TRBJ2-1; 11 bases match TRBD1. This CDR3 has 17 amino acids. Germline assignment: CDR1 LGHDT and CDR2 YNNKEL (reference sequence). Trimming removed 0 bases from V and 4 bases from J; junction bases left unmatched: 5. Written as DNA, the CDR3 is TGTGCCAGCAGCCAAGACCGAGGGACAGGGGGGTACAATGAGCAGTTCTTC. It translates to CASSQDRGTGGYNEQFF.

The chain uses TRBV5-5 and TRBJ1-6; D may be TRBD1 (5 bases). The CDR3 length is 18 residues. The germline V and J ends were trimmed by 2 bases and 10 bases, with 25 bases remaining between them. Germline V gives CDR1 SGHKS, CDR2 YYEKEE (reference sequence). The CDR3 region has the DNA TGTGCCAGCAGCTTAGCAGAGACAGTCTTTAATCTAGGATCACCCCTCCACTTT. It encodes CASSLAETVFNLGSPLHF. Supplemented by reference TRBV5-5 and TRBJ1-6, the full variable domain reads DAGVTQSPTHLIKTRGQQVTLRCSPISGHKSVSWYQQVLGQGPQFIFQYYEKEERGRGNFPDRFSARQFPNYSSELNVNALLLGDSALYLCASSLAETVFNLGSPLHFGNGTRLTVT.

In this sample, this clonotype turned up many times. The V and J genes are TRBV30 and TRBJ2-2; TRBD2 matches 12 bases. CDR3 length equals 16 residues. V was pared by 3 bases and J by 1 base, with 3 bases of the junction left unmatched. Germline-derived CDR1 and CDR2 are GTSNPN and SVGIG (reference sequence). CDR3 in amino acids: CAWRRGLAGNTGELFF. The CDR3 DNA sequence: TGTGCCTGGAGACGGGGACTAGCGGGGAACACCGGGGAGCTGTTTTTT.

The chain has TRBV19 and TRBJ1-1, with D maybe TRBD1 (6 bases). This CDR3 contains 15 residues. Germline values: CDR1 LNHDA, CDR2 SQIVND (reference sequence). The ends were cut back, 3 bases at V and 5 bases at J, with 16 bases in the middle. In nucleotides, the CDR3 is TGTGCCAGTAGTATGATGGGGGCTGGGAATACTGAAGCTTTCTTT. As protein: CASSMMGAGNTEAFF.

The sample holds a few counts of this clonotype. The chain carries TRBV6-2 or TRBV6-3 and TRBJ2-1; 11 nucleotides match TRBD1. The CDR3 covers 16 residues. The trim removed 6 bases at V and 3 bases at J, leaving 7 bases unmatched. In germline, CDR1 is MNHEY, CDR2 SVGEGT. The CDR3 protein is CASRQGTGGSYNEQFF. In DNA, the CDR3 is TGTGCCAGCAGACAGGGGACAGGGGGGAGCTACAATGAGCAGTTCTTC.

The sample holds many counts of this clonotype. This chain connects TRBV9 to TRBJ2-1; 9 bases agree with TRBD1. J gave up 7 bases and V 1 base, and 12 bases lay outside the gene matches. Germline assignment: CDR1 SGDLS and CDR2 YYNGEE. The length of the CDR3 is 17 residues. The CDR3 region has the DNA TGTGCCAGCAGCGTACGGGACAGGGTGAAGACACAGAATGAGCAGTTCTTC. Its protein is CASSVRDRVKTQNEQFF.

This chain connects TRBV15 to TRBJ2-2, with a possible D match to TRBD1 (5 bases). CDR1 is LNHNV, CDR2 YYDKDF, per germline (reference sequence). The V end lost 5 bases, the J end lost 0 bases, and 13 bases lay between the germline ends. The CDR3 length is 16 residues. CDR3 in DNA: TGTGCCACCAGCGCCCAGGGCTGTGCGAACACCGGGGAGCTGTTTTTT. It encodes CATSAQGCANTGELFF. The variable domain in full, completed from reference TRBV15 and TRBJ2-2, reads DAMVIQNPRYQVTQFGKPVTLSCSQTLNHNVMYWYQQKSSQAPKLLFHYYDKDFNNEADTPDNFQSRRPNTSFCFLDIRSPGLGDTAMYLCATSAQGCANTGELFFGEGSRLTVL.

In regard to this clonotype: A much larger clone is a single base away; this may be a read error. This chain links TRBV12-3 or TRBV12-4 with TRBJ2-5; D perhaps matches TRBD1 (5 bases). V was pared by 8 bases and J by 5 bases, with 15 bases between. This CDR3 has 13 residues. The CDR3 sequence is CASGHGRIETQYF. CDR3 nucleotide sequence: TGTGCCAGCGGACACGGCAGGATCGAGACCCAGTACTTC.

Details on this clonotype: Since the CDR3 does not end with the conserved phenylalanine or tryptophan, this likely comes from a read error. The DNA is omitted, as the CDR3 cannot be located on it reliably, and the CDR3 follows TCRdb's listing. V and J are TRBV19 and TRBJ1-2. Both ends counted, the CDR3 spans 8 residues. In germline, CDR1 is LNHDA, CDR2 SQIVND (reference sequence). The CDR3 here is CASSGLAG.

This clonotype has a count of ten or more. The chain recombines TRBV30 with TRBJ1-5, with 7 bases identical to TRBD1. Germline V gives CDR1 GTSNPN, CDR2 SVGIG (reference sequence). This CDR3 has 14 amino acids. With V trimmed by 2 bases and J by 4 bases, 5 bases remained unmatched. The CDR3 bases are TGTGCCTGGAGTATCCTACAGGGGAATCAGCCCCAGCATTTT. It is translated as CAWSILQGNQPQHF. The variable domain in full, with the rest retrieved from reference TRBV30 and TRBJ1-5, is SQTIHQWPATLVQPVGSPLSLECTVEGTSNPNLYWYRQAAGRGLQLLFYSVGIGQISSEVPQNLSASRPQDRQFILSSKKLLLSDSGFYLCAWSILQGNQPQHFGDGTRLSIL.

The chain uses TRBV6-5 and TRBJ2-2; the match to TRBD2 covers 10 bases. CDR3 length: 17 amino acids. CDR1 and CDR2 (germline): MNHEY, SVGAGI. The V and J ends lost 0 bases and 4 bases, in that order; junction bases with no gene match: 5. The CDR3 protein is CASSYSVASGGTGELFF. The CDR3 DNA sequence: TGTGCCAGCAGTTACTCAGTGGCTAGCGGGGGCACCGGGGAGCTGTTTTTT.

Concerning this clonotype: This may be a read error: a much more frequent sequence differs by one nucleotide. The chain uses TRBV20-1 and TRBJ2-1, with 8 bases aligning to TRBD2. V lost 7 bases to trimming and J lost 5 bases; unmatched junction nucleotides: 4. Germline assignment: CDR1 DFQATT and CDR2 SNEGSKA (reference sequence). CDR3 length: 12 amino acids. CDR3 residues: CSVGGGDNEQFF. CDR3 nucleotides: TGCAGTGTCGGGGGGGGGGACAATGAGCAGTTCTTC.

This clonotype was detected many times. V usage is TRBV20-1 and J usage is TRBJ2-3; 11 bases line up with TRBD2. The junction had 7 bases not matched to a gene; V was cut back by 3 bases and J by 5 bases. The CDR3 spans 15 residues. Germline assignment: CDR1 DFQATT and CDR2 SNEGSKA (reference sequence). CDR3 region: CSASISGRVEDTQYF. The CDR3 nucleotides are TGCAGTGCTAGTATTAGCGGGAGGGTGGAAGATACGCAGTATTTT.

This clonotype was counted at least ten times. The DNA for the CDR3 is TGTGCCAGTAGTCATCCGGGACAAATTAACTATGGCTACACCTTC. As protein: CASSHPGQINYGYTF. The chain joins TRBV19 to TRBJ1-2, with D maybe TRBD1 (6 bases). The germline V gene has CDR1 LNHDA and CDR2 SQIVND (reference sequence). This CDR3 contains 15 residues. V dropped 5 bases and J dropped 1 base, with 14 bases sitting between them.

There are many counts of this clonotype. The chain couples TRBV6-1 to TRBJ2-3, with 12 bases fitting TRBD2. The junction had 8 bases not matched to a gene; V was cut back by 7 bases and J by 0 bases. In germline, CDR1 is MNHNS, CDR2 SASEGT. The CDR3 has 17 residues. The CDR3 nucleotides are TGTGCCAGCAATAGACTAGCGGGAGCTATAAGCACAGATACGCAGTATTTT. As protein: CASNRLAGAISTDTQYF.

The chain couples TRBV2 to TRBJ2-3, with D possibly being TRBD1 or TRBD2 (5 bases each). From germline, CDR1 is SNHLY and CDR2 FYNNEI. The CDR3 has 12 amino acids. Trimming cost V 11 bases and J 2 bases, with 11 bases left between them. The DNA for the CDR3 is TGTGCCGGTAGAGGGGACACAGATACGCAGTATTTT. It translates to CAGRGDTDTQYF.

This clonotype has ten or more counts. The chain employs TRBV4-2 and TRBJ1-5, with D possibly matching TRBD1 (6 bases). Germline CDR1 is LGHNA and CDR2 is YNFKEQ. This CDR3 has 15 residues. V was clipped by 4 bases and J by 5 bases, with 15 bases between them. The chain's CDR3 is CASSPGGGSYQPQHF. Here the CDR3 DNA reads TGTGCCAGCAGCCCAGGAGGGGGGAGCTATCAGCCCCAGCATTTT.

This clonotype occurred a few times. One end of the junction is discordant with germline, which a read error may explain. The CDR3 coding sequence is TGTGCCAGCAGTCACTCCTCCTTGGGGCACCGGGAGCTGTTTTTT. Amino acids: CASSHSSLGHRELFF. The chain carries TRBV6-2 or TRBV6-3 and TRBJ2-2; possibly TRBD1 for D (5 bases). The germline gives CDR1 MNHEY, CDR2 SVGEGT. The CDR3 loop spans 15 amino acids.

This clonotype was seen many times. The rearrangement joins TRBV6-1 to TRBJ1-6; TRBD1 is a possible D gene (5 bases). The V and J ends lost 4 bases and 1 base respectively, with 17 bases between them. In germline, CDR1 is MNHNS, CDR2 SASEGT. The length of the CDR3 is 18 residues. CDR3 sequence: CASSADSSPRSYNSPLHF. CDR3 DNA: TGTGCCAGCAGTGCTGACAGTTCCCCCCGGTCCTATAATTCACCCCTCCACTTT.

This clonotype was recorded a few times. V gene TRBV3-2 combines with J gene TRBJ1-5. TRBV3-2 is assigned pseudogene status. The CDR3 consists of 15 residues. CDR3 loop: CASSQVGKATQPQHF. CDR3 sequence (DNA): TGTGCCAGCAGCCAAGTGGGCAAGGCTACGCAGCCCCAGCATTTT.

A remark on this clonotype: An end of the junction does not agree with germline; a read error may underlie this. The rearrangement joins TRBV19 to TRBJ1-6; D is perhaps TRBD1 (6 bases). The CDR3 length is 14 residues. Looked up from germline, CDR1 is LNHDA and CDR2 is SQIVND (reference sequence). The CDR3 DNA reads as TGTGCTAGTATTGGGGGCTCGAGGTATTCACCCCTCCACTTT. Translation gives CASIGGSRYSPLHF.